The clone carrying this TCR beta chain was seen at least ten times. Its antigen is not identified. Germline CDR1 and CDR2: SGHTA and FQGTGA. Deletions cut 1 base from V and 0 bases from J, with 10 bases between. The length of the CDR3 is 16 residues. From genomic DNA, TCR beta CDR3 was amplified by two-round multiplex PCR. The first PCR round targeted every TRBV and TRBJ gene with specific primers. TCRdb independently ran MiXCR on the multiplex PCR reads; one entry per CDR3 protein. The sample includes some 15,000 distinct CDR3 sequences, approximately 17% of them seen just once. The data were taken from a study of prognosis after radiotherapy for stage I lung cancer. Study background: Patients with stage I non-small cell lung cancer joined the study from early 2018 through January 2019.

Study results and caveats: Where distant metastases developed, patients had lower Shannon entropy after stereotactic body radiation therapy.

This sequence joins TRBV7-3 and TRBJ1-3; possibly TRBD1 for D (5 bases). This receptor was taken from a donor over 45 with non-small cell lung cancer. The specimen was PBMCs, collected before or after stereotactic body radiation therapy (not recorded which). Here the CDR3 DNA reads TGTGCCAGCAGCTTAATGGCAGGGACCTCTGGAAACACCATATATTTT. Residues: CASSLMAGTSGNTIYF. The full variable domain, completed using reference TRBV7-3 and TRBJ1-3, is GAGVSQTPSNKVTEKGKYVELRCDPISGHTALYWYRQSLGQGPEFLIYFQGTGAADDSGLPNDRFFAVRPEGSVSTLKIQRTERGDSAVYLCASSLMAGTSGNTIYFGEGSWLTVV.